The clone carrying this T cell receptor beta chain was recorded only once. The antigen is not known. A J-beta primer mix and a sample-barcoded 5' primer were used in a second PCR of about 7 to 12 cycles. TCRdb recomputed calls from the 5' RACE reads with MiXCR, one row per CDR3 protein. The sample lists more than 1 million distinct CDR3 sequences; 35% to 50% were seen once. This sample was taken from a study of blood T cells in healthy people across ages. Study-wide results and caveats: Comparison with aged donors showed that long-lived donors had more naive CD4+ cells and higher diversity.

The sample consisted of blood. This receptor was identified in a woman aged 55-69 years in good health.

The DNA for the CDR3 is TGTGCCATTCGCTCCTGGGGAAACACCGGGGAGCTGTTTTTT. Amino acid sequence: CAIRSWGNTGELFF. The genes are TRBV27 and TRBJ2-2; no reliable D call. The V gene's germline CDR1 is MNHEY and CDR2 SMNVEV (reference sequence). The germline V and J ends were trimmed by 10 bases and 2 bases, with 14 bases remaining between them. The length of the CDR3 is 14 residues.